Detailed here is one T cell receptor (beta chain). The data were obtained in a study of PD-L1 blockade in urothelial cancer. The repertoire was sequenced with immunoSEQ multiplex PCR; TCRdb's copy has only in-frame clones and lacks some. The sample has roughly 130,000 clones, around 85% seen once; the top ten hold about 2.9%. Time point indicated: pretreatment peripheral blood. The V gene lost 0 bases and the J gene lost 4 bases, with 8 bases spanning the gap. This CDR3 comprises 14 residues. Germline lookup yields CDR1 SGHNT and CDR2 YYREEE (reference sequence). The V gene is TRBV5-4, the J gene TRBJ1-3, with TRBD1 as a possible D gene (5 bases). The receptor's source is a man in his fifties with urothelial cancer. Specimen: PBMCs, collected around atezolizumab (anti-PD-L1) treatment. CDR3 nucleotides: TGTGCCAGCAGCTTGGACAGGTTGGGAAACACCATATATTTT. This gives the protein CASSLDRLGNTIYF.